These 12 T cell receptor beta chains were sequenced from one sample in a study of blood T cell repertoires in COVID-19. Clones were read by immunoSEQ multiplex PCR, and TCRdb kept only the in-frame ones, dropping some. The table has more than 100,000 clones, just under 80% seen once; the top ten hold roughly 17%. Sequencing was carried out using peripheral blood. The receptors shown here come from a man in his 60s with active or convalescent COVID-19.

The J gene is TRBJ2-3, the V gene TRBV28, with 8 bases lining up with TRBD1. CDR1 MDHEN and CDR2 SYDVKM come from the germline V gene. With 1 base clipped from V and 2 bases from J, the junction kept 5 bases outside the gene matches. This CDR3 comprises 16 residues. The CDR3 DNA is TGTGCCAGCAGTTTATTGGGACAGGCTTACACAGATACGCAGTATTTT. It codes for CASSLLGQAYTDTQYF.

This sequence joins TRBV15 and TRBJ2-1; D perhaps matches TRBD2 (5 bases). Germline CDR1 and CDR2: LNHNV and YYDKDF (reference sequence). There are 12 residues in the CDR3. V was clipped by 0 bases and J by 12 bases, with 9 bases between them. The CDR3 region has the DNA TGTGCCACCAGCAGAGATCTCCGGGGGCAGTTCTTC. Translation gives CATSRDLRGQFF.

The rearrangement joins TRBV7-2 to TRBJ1-5; 10 nucleotides agree with TRBD1. V lost 3 bases, J lost 3 bases, and 2 bases stayed unmatched. This CDR3 contains 15 residues. In germline, CDR1 is SGHTA, CDR2 FQGNSA. In DNA, the CDR3 is TGTGCCAGCAGCTTCGGGACAGGGGACAATCAGCCCCAGCATTTT. Protein product: CASSFGTGDNQPQHF.

The genes are TRBV11-2 and TRBJ2-3, with D uncertain. Per germline, CDR1 SGHAT and CDR2 FQNNGV. This CDR3 has 14 residues. V was pared by 1 base and J by 2 bases, with 7 bases between. The CDR3 sequence: CASSLGELTDTQYF. The DNA of the CDR3 is TGTGCCAGCAGCTTAGGAGAGCTCACAGATACGCAGTATTTT.

The J gene is TRBJ2-1, the V gene TRBV7-2; 8 bases fit TRBD1. After removal of 1 base from V and 9 bases from J, the junction contained 5 bases not matched to a gene. The length of the CDR3 is 14 residues. Per germline, CDR1 SGHTA and CDR2 FQGNSA. CDR3 amino acids: CASSLVSRGLEQFF. The CDR3 coding sequence is TGTGCCAGCAGCTTAGTCTCCAGGGGGCTTGAGCAGTTCTTC.

This chain connects TRBV7-8 to TRBJ1-5; D gene uncertain. The CDR3 spans 15 residues. In germline, CDR1 is SGHVS, CDR2 FQNEAQ. V was pared by 2 bases and J by 1 base, with 9 bases between. CDR3 sequence (DNA): TGTGCCAGCAGCTTAATGACACTCAGCAATCAGCCCCAGCATTTT. This translates into CASSLMTLSNQPQHF.

This clone was counted a few times. CDR3 sequence reads: CASSPIGGTSGIQYF. The DNA for the CDR3 is TGTGCCAGCAGCCCTATCGGCGGGACCTCGGGCATTCAGTACTTC. The rearrangement links TRBV7-9 to TRBJ2-4, with TRBD2 as a possible D gene (6 bases). The CDR3 runs 15 residues. Germline CDR1 reads SEHNR; CDR2 reads FQNEAQ (reference sequence). Trimming removed 5 bases at V and 9 bases at J, with 20 bases between.

This sequence joins TRBV12-5 and TRBJ2-5; 15 bases are shared with TRBD2. V shed 4 bases and J 2 bases; nucleotides not matched to a gene: 2. CDR3 length equals 16 residues. Germline lookup yields CDR1 LGHNT and CDR2 FRNRAP. CDR3 sequence reads: CASGSGTSGGQETQYF. Here the CDR3 DNA reads TGTGCTAGTGGTTCCGGGACTAGCGGGGGGCAAGAGACCCAGTACTTC.

The sample holds a few counts of this clone. The gene calls are TRBV29-1 and TRBJ1-1; 8 bases agree with TRBD1. The germline CDR1 and CDR2 sequences are SQVTM and ANQGSEA. V lost 2 bases, J lost 5 bases, and 1 base stayed unmatched. The CDR3 totals 12 residues. For the CDR3, the DNA is TGCAGCGTTGAAACAGGGGGGACTGAAGCTTTCTTT. Translating gives CSVETGGTEAFF. The variable domain in full, completed from reference TRBV29-1 and TRBJ1-1, reads SAVISQKPSRDICQRGTSLTIQCQVDSQVTMMFWYRQQPGQSLTLIATANQGSEATYESGFVIDKFPISRPNLTFSTLTVSNMSPEDSSIYLCSVETGGTEAFFGQGTRLTVV.

The chain joins TRBV18 to TRBJ1-2, with D uncertain. This CDR3 comprises 14 residues. The V gene's germline CDR1 is KGHSH and CDR2 LQKENI. The V gene lost 3 bases and the J gene lost 6 bases, with 14 bases spanning the gap. The CDR3 nucleotides are TGTGCCAGCTCACCTCGGAGGGTGCTAGATGGCTACACCTTC. Translation: CASSPRRVLDGYTF.

This rearrangement joins TRBV5-8 to TRBJ1-1; no reliable D call. This CDR3 comprises 15 residues. Germline V gene lookup returns CDR1 SGHTS and CDR2 YDEGEE. V gave up 4 bases and J gave up 4 bases, with 17 bases separating them. DNA of the CDR3: TGTGCCAGCAGCCCTAGCCTCTTCCTAGGCACTGAAGCTTTCTTT. Residues: CASSPSLFLGTEAFF.

The gene calls are TRBV6-2 or TRBV6-3 and TRBJ2-4; a possible D gene is TRBD1 (6 bases). Germline CDR1 reads MNHEY; CDR2 reads SVGEGT. The length of the CDR3 is 15 residues. Trimming stripped 4 bases from V and 5 bases from J, with 15 bases between. As DNA, the CDR3 is TGTGCCAGCAGTTTGACACCGGGACACGAAAACATTCAGTACTTC. It codes for CASSLTPGHENIQYF.